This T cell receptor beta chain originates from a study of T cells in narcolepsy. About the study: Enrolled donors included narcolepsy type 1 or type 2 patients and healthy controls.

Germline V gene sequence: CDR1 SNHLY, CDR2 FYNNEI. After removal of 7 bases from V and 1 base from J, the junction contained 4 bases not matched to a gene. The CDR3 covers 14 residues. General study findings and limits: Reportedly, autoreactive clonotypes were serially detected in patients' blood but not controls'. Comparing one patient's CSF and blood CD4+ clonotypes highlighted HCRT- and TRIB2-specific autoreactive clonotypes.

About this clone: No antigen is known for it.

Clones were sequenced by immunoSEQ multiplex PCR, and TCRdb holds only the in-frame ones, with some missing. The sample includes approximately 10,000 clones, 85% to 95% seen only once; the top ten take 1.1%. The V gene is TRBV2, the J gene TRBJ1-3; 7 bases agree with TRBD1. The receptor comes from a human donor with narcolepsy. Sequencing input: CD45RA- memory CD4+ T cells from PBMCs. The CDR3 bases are TGTGCCAGCAAAGGGGGCTTTTCTGGAAACACCATATATTTT. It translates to CASKGGFSGNTIYF.